Reported below is one TCR beta chain. Its antigen is currently unknown. These data belong to a study of cytomegalovirus exposure and HLA in healthy donors. Only in-frame clones appear in the TCRdb table, and some are missing; sequencing was by immunoSEQ multiplex PCR. The repertoire includes over 110,000 clones, around 84% of them detected once, and approximately 8.7% sits in the top ten. The V gene's germline CDR1 is MGHRA and CDR2 YSYEKL. The CDR3 is 15 residues long. V was trimmed by 1 base and J by 0 bases, leaving 7 bases between them. Whole-study findings and limits: In vitro assays verified that a few CMV-associated chains recognized CMV antigens specifically. Rarity marked most TCR sequences, yet some public TCRs occurred in many donors. The study flagged approximately 180 TCR beta chains as cytomegalovirus-associated.

The clonotype originates from a man aged 18 to 29 in good health and CMV-seropositive. The chain employs TRBV4-1 and TRBJ1-3, with D hard to call. The sample consisted of PBMCs. CDR3 protein: CASSQGLSSGNTIYF. For the CDR3, the DNA is TGCGCCAGCAGCCAAGGTCTCAGCTCTGGAAACACCATATATTTT.